Below are 23 T cell receptor beta chains sequenced from a single sample in a study of T cell changes during pregnancy in multiple sclerosis. Method: immunoSEQ multiplex PCR; TCRdb's copy keeps in-frame clones and lacks some. The repertoire holds tens of thousands of clones, approximately 91% seen once, with roughly 1.4% in the top ten. This specimen consisted of peripheral blood, obtained in the third trimester of pregnancy. Receptors were obtained from a female donor with multiple sclerosis, enrolled in a pregnancy study.

The CDR3 region has the DNA TGTGCCAGCAGCATAGGGGGGGGTAATGAAAAACTGTTTTTT. Encoded protein: CASSIGGGNEKLFF. This chain connects TRBV5-4 to TRBJ1-4, with D perhaps TRBD1 (6 bases). CDR1 is SGHNT, CDR2 YYREEE, per germline (reference sequence). V shed 4 bases and J shed 4 bases, with 11 bases lying between them. The CDR3 consists of 14 residues.

V gene TRBV5-1 combines with J gene TRBJ1-6; the D is unclear. Germline lookup yields CDR1 SGHRS and CDR2 YFSETQ. This CDR3 is built from 17 residues. V was pared by 0 bases and J by 0 bases, with 10 bases between. DNA of the CDR3: TGCGCCAGCAGCTTGGAGGAGCCGAGCTCCTATAATTCACCCCTCCACTTT. Translated: CASSLEEPSSYNSPLHF.

This clone was counted between two and nine times. V gene TRBV5-6 combines with J gene TRBJ2-7, with D unclear. Germline V gene sequence: CDR1 SGHDT, CDR2 YYEEEE. CDR3 length: 14 residues. Trimming shortened V by 4 bases and J by 4 bases, and 15 bases separated the two germline ends. This CDR3 reads CASSMGRGTYEQYF. CDR3 in DNA: TGTGCCAGCAGCATGGGAAGAGGTACGTACGAGCAGTACTTC.

This rearrangement joins TRBV11-2 to TRBJ2-7; 7 bases line up with TRBD2. After removal of 0 bases from V and 7 bases from J, the junction contained 6 bases not matched to a gene. This CDR3 has 14 amino acids. CDR1 and CDR2 from the germline V gene are SGHAT and FQNNGV. The DNA for the CDR3 is TGTGCCAGCAGCTTAGAGGGAGGGCCCATGGAGCAGTACTTC. Translated, it gives CASSLEGGPMEQYF.

The chain carries TRBV9 and TRBJ2-3; TRBD2 might be the D (6 bases). CDR3 length equals 14 residues. Germline lookup yields CDR1 SGDLS and CDR2 YYNGEE. V dropped 2 bases and J dropped 4 bases, with 11 bases sitting between them. The chain's CDR3 is CASSVFREADTQYF. In DNA form, the CDR3 reads TGTGCCAGCAGCGTTTTCAGGGAGGCAGATACGCAGTATTTT.

The chain carries TRBV10-3 and TRBJ2-3; 13 positions match TRBD2. Unmatched junction bases numbered 6, after V lost 4 bases and J lost 2 bases. CDR1 ENHRY and CDR2 SYGVKD come from the germline V gene. The CDR3 runs 17 residues. CDR3 protein: CAISGGGTSGDTDTQYF. For the CDR3, the DNA is TGTGCCATCAGTGGAGGGGGGACTAGCGGGGACACAGATACGCAGTATTTT.

The J gene is TRBJ1-5, the V gene TRBV28; 7 nucleotides align to TRBD1. This CDR3 has 12 amino acids. CDR1 is MDHEN, CDR2 SYDVKM, per germline. The J segment lost 16 bases and the V segment lost 1 base, leaving 7 bases of the junction unmatched. DNA for the CDR3: TGTGCCAGCAGTTTATTCGGACAGGTGGCACATTTT. Translation: CASSLFGQVAHF.

This clone was observed a single time. The chain uses TRBV11-3 and TRBJ2-3; maybe TRBD1 (5 bases). Trimming took off 5 bases at V and 0 bases at J, with 12 bases between the two ends. Germline V lookup: CDR1 SGHNT, CDR2 YENEEA. The length of the CDR3 is 15 residues. The CDR3 sequence is CASSLRVSSTDTQYF. The DNA of the CDR3 is TGTGCCAGCAGCCTCAGGGTTTCTAGCACAGATACGCAGTATTTT.

The chain has TRBV2 and TRBJ2-7; no firm D call. The CDR3 covers 16 residues. V lost 3 bases, J lost 2 bases, and 17 bases lay in between. In germline, CDR1 is SNHLY, CDR2 FYNNEI. The CDR3 bases are TGTGCCAGCAGTGACTTACCCCCTCCGGTGGCCTACGAGCAGTACTTC. Protein sequence: CASSDLPPPVAYEQYF.

The chain couples TRBV5-1 to TRBJ2-2; 7 bases line up with TRBD1. V was pared by 4 bases and J by 5 bases, with 11 bases of the junction left unmatched. The CDR3 loop spans 16 amino acids. Germline V gene data show CDR1 as SGHRS and CDR2 as YFSETQ. The CDR3 DNA reads TGCGCCAGCAGCCGTGGCGACAGGGTACGGACCGGGGAGCTGTTTTTT. This codes for CASSRGDRVRTGELFF.

The J gene is TRBJ1-1, the V gene TRBV7-9; 7 bases match TRBD1. The length of the CDR3 is 15 residues. The V segment lost 2 bases and the J segment 3 bases; nucleotides outside the gene matches: 6. Germline V gives CDR1 SEHNR, CDR2 FQNEAQ (reference sequence). The CDR3: CASSLLAGGYTEAFF. DNA of the CDR3: TGTGCCAGCAGCTTACTAGCAGGGGGGTACACTGAAGCTTTCTTT.

V and J are TRBV5-1 and TRBJ2-5; D might be TRBD2 (5 bases). The V gene lost 0 bases and the J gene lost 3 bases, with 12 bases spanning the gap. The germline CDR1 and CDR2 sequences are SGHRS and YFSETQ. CDR3 length: 15 amino acids. CDR3 protein: CASSLGADREETQYF. CDR3 nucleotides: TGCGCCAGCAGCTTGGGAGCGGACCGGGAAGAGACCCAGTACTTC.

This sequence joins TRBV18 and TRBJ2-3; a weak D match, TRBD1 (6 bases). The CDR3 sequence is 15 residues long. V lost 3 bases to trimming and J lost 4 bases, with 14 bases between them. The germline CDR1 and CDR2 sequences are KGHSH and LQKENI. As DNA, the CDR3 is TGTGCCAGCTCACCGGACAGTTCTTTTCCAGATACGCAGTATTTT. This translates into CASSPDSSFPDTQYF.

The V gene is TRBV19, the J gene TRBJ1-4; D unresolved. Trimming pared 4 bases from V and 8 bases from J, leaving 8 bases between. The germline CDR1 and CDR2 sequences are LNHDA and SQIVND (reference sequence). This CDR3 has 12 amino acids. The CDR3 DNA reads TGTGCCAGTAGTACCCCCCGGGAAAAACTGTTTTTT. Its protein product is CASSTPREKLFF. The full variable domain, with the rest looked up from reference TRBV19 and TRBJ1-4, is DGGITQSPKYLFRKEGQNVTLSCEQNLNHDAMYWYRQDPGQGLRLIYYSQIVNDFQKGDIAEGYSVSREKKESFPLTVTSAQKNPTAFYLCASSTPREKLFFGSGTQLSVL.

The CDR3 is CASSLNDGTYEQYF. CDR3 coding DNA: TGCGCCAGCTCCCTAAACGACGGGACCTACGAGCAGTACTTC. J is TRBJ2-7 and V is TRBV5-1; a weak D match, TRBD2 (5 bases). V lost 7 bases and J 2 bases, leaving 16 bases between the germline ends. The germline V gene encodes CDR1 SGHRS and CDR2 YFSETQ. This CDR3 is built from 14 residues.

The chain has TRBV10-3 and TRBJ1-2; possibly TRBD1 for D (6 bases). Trimming removed 10 bases at V and 6 bases at J, with 21 bases between. The germline CDR1 and CDR2 sequences are ENHRY and SYGVKD. There are 14 residues in the CDR3. The CDR3 DNA reads TGTGCCACACTTAAAGACGGACAGATAAATGGCTACACCTTC. This translates into CATLKDGQINGYTF.

The CDR3 spells CATWWSGPRNTEAFF. CDR3 bases: TGTGCCACCTGGTGGAGCGGGCCCCGGAACACTGAAGCTTTCTTT. This sequence joins TRBV2 and TRBJ1-1; D uncertain. The CDR3 contains 15 residues. Germline assignment: CDR1 SNHLY and CDR2 FYNNEI. V was trimmed by 10 bases and J by 1 base, leaving 19 bases between them.

This chain links TRBV5-8 with TRBJ2-1; D is perhaps TRBD2 (6 bases). Looked up from germline, CDR1 is SGHTS and CDR2 is YDEGEE. The CDR3 consists of 14 residues. Between the trimmed V and J ends, which lost 4 bases and 3 bases, there was a span of 11 bases. In nucleotides, the CDR3 is TGTGCCAGCAGCCCATGGCGGGACTACAATGAGCAGTTCTTC. Protein sequence: CASSPWRDYNEQFF.

V usage is TRBV11-2 and J usage is TRBJ2-1, with D perhaps TRBD2 (5 bases). Trimming pared 3 bases from V and 8 bases from J, leaving 14 bases between. The CDR3 spans 14 residues. CDR1 is SGHAT and CDR2 is FQNNGV in the germline V gene. In nucleotides, the CDR3 is TGTGCCAGCAGCTTTGGCCCGGAGAGGGATGAGCAGTTCTTC. Amino acid sequence: CASSFGPERDEQFF.

V and J are TRBV6-5 and TRBJ1-4; the D gene is possibly TRBD1 (6 bases). Trimming removed 10 bases at V and 3 bases at J, with 15 bases between. The length of the CDR3 is 14 residues. In germline, CDR1 is MNHEY, CDR2 SVGAGI. The CDR3 DNA sequence: TGTGCCACATCCACGACAGGAGCTAATGAAAAACTGTTTTTT. Amino acid sequence: CATSTTGANEKLFF.

The V and J genes are TRBV4-2 and TRBJ1-2; D unresolved. V was clipped by 0 bases and J by 0 bases, with 11 bases between them. CDR1 is LGHNA, CDR2 YNFKEQ, per germline. The CDR3 is made up of 16 amino acids. The CDR3 sequence is CASSQDPQVANYGYTF. CDR3 bases: TGTGCCAGCAGCCAAGATCCCCAGGTAGCTAACTATGGCTACACCTTC.

The rearrangement links TRBV4-2 to TRBJ1-2; 11 nucleotides agree with TRBD1. Germline lookup yields CDR1 LGHNA and CDR2 YNFKEQ. With V trimmed by 3 bases and J by 6 bases, 6 bases remained unmatched. The CDR3 runs 15 residues. This CDR3 is CASSHSGTGGDGYTF. Written as DNA, the CDR3 is TGTGCCAGCAGCCATTCCGGGACAGGGGGGGATGGCTACACCTTC.

J is TRBJ1-2 and V is TRBV9; D possibly corresponds to TRBD1 (5 bases). V shed 3 bases and J shed 8 bases, with 20 bases lying between them. CDR1 is SGDLS and CDR2 is YYNGEE in the germline V gene. The CDR3 runs to 15 residues. This CDR3 is CASSAGRDGQRGYTF. CDR3 nucleotides: TGTGCCAGCAGCGCCGGGAGGGACGGACAACGAGGCTACACCTTC.